The present TCR beta chain was sequenced within a study of blood T cell repertoires in COVID-19. Study as a whole: Italy, Spain and the United States were the sources of the convalescent and acute COVID-19 samples. The cDNA or gDNA used as material had been derived from T cells, B-cell-depleted T cells, or PBMCs.

CDR3 length: 15 residues. As originally analysed: Amplified reference gene primers provided the basis for estimating nucleated cell counts. Assay: immunoSEQ multiplex PCR; the TCRdb copy retains only in-frame clones and omits some. The V and J calls and clone size are taken from that table; D and trimming were inferred from the DNA. The sample holds roughly 13,000 clones, roughly 72% seen once. The rearrangement joins TRBV21-1 to TRBJ1-5. TRBV21-1 is listed as a pseudogene. Source material: peripheral blood. The sequence was obtained from a man between 65 and 85 years old with acute or convalescent COVID-19. The CDR3 loop is CASSKDGGFNQPQHF. CDR3 bases: TGTGCCAGCAGCAAGGACGGGGGGTTCAATCAGCCCCAGCATTTT.